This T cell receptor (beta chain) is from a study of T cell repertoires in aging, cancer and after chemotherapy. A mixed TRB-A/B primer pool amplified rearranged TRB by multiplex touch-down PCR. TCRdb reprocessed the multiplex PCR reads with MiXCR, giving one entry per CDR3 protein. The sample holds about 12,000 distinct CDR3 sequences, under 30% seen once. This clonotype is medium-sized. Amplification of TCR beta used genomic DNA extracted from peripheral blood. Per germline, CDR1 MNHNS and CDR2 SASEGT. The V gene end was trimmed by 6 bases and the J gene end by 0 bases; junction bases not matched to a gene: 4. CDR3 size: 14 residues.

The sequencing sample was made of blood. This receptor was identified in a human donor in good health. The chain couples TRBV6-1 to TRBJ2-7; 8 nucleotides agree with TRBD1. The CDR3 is CASRGTGGSYEQYF. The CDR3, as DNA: TGTGCCAGCAGGGGGACAGGTGGCTCCTACGAGCAGTACTTC.